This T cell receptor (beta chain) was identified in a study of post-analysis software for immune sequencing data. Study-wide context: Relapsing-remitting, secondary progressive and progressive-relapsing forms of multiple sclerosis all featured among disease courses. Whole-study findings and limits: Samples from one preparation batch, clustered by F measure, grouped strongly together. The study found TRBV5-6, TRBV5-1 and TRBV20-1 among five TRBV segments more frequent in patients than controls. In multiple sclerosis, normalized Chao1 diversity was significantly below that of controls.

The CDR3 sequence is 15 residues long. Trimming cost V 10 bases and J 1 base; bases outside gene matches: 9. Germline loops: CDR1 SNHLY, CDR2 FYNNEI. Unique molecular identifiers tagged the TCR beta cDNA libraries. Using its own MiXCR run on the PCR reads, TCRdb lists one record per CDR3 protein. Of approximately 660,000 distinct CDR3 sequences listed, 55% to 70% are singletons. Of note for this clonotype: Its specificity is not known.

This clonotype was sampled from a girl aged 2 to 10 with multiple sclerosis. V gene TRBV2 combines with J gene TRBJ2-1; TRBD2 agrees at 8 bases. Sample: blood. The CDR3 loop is CANPRGGGSYNEQFF. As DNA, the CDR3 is TGTGCCAACCCCCGGGGGGGAGGGTCCTACAATGAGCAGTTCTTC.